This T cell receptor beta chain was observed in a study of blood T cell repertoires in COVID-19. Study background: There were acute and convalescent COVID-19 samples, and they came from the United States, Italy and Spain. PBMCs, B-cell-depleted T cells, or T cells were the source of the cDNA or gDNA that made up the material.

Per germline, CDR1 GTSNPN and CDR2 SVGIG (reference sequence). The V and J ends lost 3 bases and 10 bases respectively, with 18 bases between them. CDR3 length equals 13 residues. Per the study methods: The authors estimated nucleated cell counts from reference gene primer amplification. Data came from immunoSEQ multiplex PCR; TCRdb stores just in-frame clones and leaves some out. D and trimming come from the DNA, and the V and J calls and clone size come from that table. The data contain 110,000 or so clones, 80% to 90% of them seen just once; the ten biggest clones take up about 2.1%. The chain is built from TRBV30 and TRBJ1-2; a possible D gene is TRBD1 (6 bases). This TCR came from a woman aged 45-59 years with acute or convalescent COVID-19. The sample was peripheral blood. The CDR3 is CAWRVGGAWDYTF. The CDR3 DNA is TGTGCCTGGAGAGTCGGGGGGGCGTGGGACTACACCTTC.